This T cell receptor (beta chain) was sequenced in a study of blood T cell repertoires in COVID-19. Study information: Donors in the United States, Italy and Spain gave samples during acute or convalescent COVID-19.

Sequenced by immunoSEQ multiplex PCR; TCRdb stores in-frame clones only, minus some. The sample carries about 74,000 clones, around 80% recorded once. The germline gives CDR1 LGHDT, CDR2 YNNKEL (reference sequence). The length of the CDR3 is 15 residues. V shed 1 base, J shed 5 bases, and the junction held 3 bases outside the gene matches. The specimen was peripheral blood. The V call is TRBV3-1 (or the pseudogene TRBV3-2), the J call TRBJ1-2; 11 positions match TRBD1. The receptor comes from a human donor in a cohort sampled during active COVID-19. The DNA of the CDR3 is TGTGCCAGCAGCCAAGGGACAGGGGGCTGGTATGGCTACACCTTC. Residues: CASSQGTGGWYGYTF.